This paragraph covers one TCR beta chain sequence. In germline, CDR1 is KGHDR, CDR2 SFDVKD. V was trimmed by 0 bases and J by 10 bases, leaving 13 bases between them. The CDR3 sequence is 14 residues long. Whoever was chosen for sequencing had shown CD8+CD57+ cell expansion by flow cytometry. Genomic DNA acted as the template from which TCR beta VDJ combination and CDR3 sequence profiling were carried out. Each CDR3 protein gets one entry after TCRdb re-called the reads with MiXCR. In the table there are 250,000 or so distinct CDR3 sequences, more than 40% of which are singletons. The entry originates in a study of CD8+CD57+ T cells in acquired aplastic anemia.

The sequenced material came from sorted CD4+, CD8+, or CD8+CD57+ T cells (not recorded which) from PBMCs. The sequence derives from a human donor with aplastic anemia. The chain has TRBV24-1 and TRBJ2-3; D uncertain. The chain's CDR3 is CATSDLPGPRSQYF. In nucleotides, the CDR3 is TGTGCCACCAGTGATTTGCCTGGACCCCGCTCGCAGTATTTT.